One sample yielded the 9 T cell receptor beta chains listed below, sequenced in a study of beta chain features in type 1 diabetes. Regarding the study as a whole: Within each of all four CD4+ subsets, Type 1 diabetes patients had TCRB CDR3s that were moderately but significantly shorter.

For these receptors, no antigen is known. The whole isolated RNA underwent reverse transcription, so sequencing captured expressed TCRB transcripts. Data came from immunoSEQ multiplex PCR; TCRdb stores just in-frame clones and leaves some out. The sample contains some 290,000 clones, 13% to 15% of which appear only once. Sequences were obtained from naive CD4+ T cells from blood. The origin of the receptors is a man younger than 45 with type 1 diabetes.

A few counts support this clone. The V call is TRBV9, the J call TRBJ2-1; maybe TRBD2 (5 bases). CDR1 and CDR2 (germline): SGDLS, YYNGEE. The CDR3 contains 13 residues. The V end lost 3 bases, the J end lost 6 bases, and 10 bases lay between the germline ends. CDR3 protein: CASSDPGVNEQFF. The CDR3 bases are TGTGCCAGCAGCGACCCCGGGGTCAATGAGCAGTTCTTC.

The chain employs TRBV2 and TRBJ2-7; TRBD1 matches at 9 bases. With V trimmed by 5 bases and J by 2 bases, 7 bases remained unmatched. CDR3 length equals 15 residues. Germline values: CDR1 SNHLY, CDR2 FYNNEI. CDR3 bases: TGTGCCAGCAGTCAAGAGGGACAGGGCGCCTACGAGCAGTACTTC. Translation gives CASSQEGQGAYEQYF.

V gene TRBV18 combines with J gene TRBJ2-7, with a weak D call TRBD1 (6 bases). Trimming took 5 bases from V and 3 from J, leaving 11 bases between them. The CDR3 is 13 residues long. Germline V lookup: CDR1 KGHSH, CDR2 LQKENI. CDR3 bases: TGTGCCAGCTCAAGGACAGACGACTACGAGCAGTACTTC. This translates into CASSRTDDYEQYF.

The rearrangement uses TRBV29-1 and TRBJ2-7, with TRBD1 as a possible D gene (5 bases). This CDR3 is 16 amino acids long. In germline, CDR1 is SQVTM, CDR2 ANQGSEA. Trimming shortened V by 0 bases and J by 2 bases, and 17 bases separated the two germline ends. The CDR3 nucleotides read TGCAGCGTTGAAGATCGCCAGGGCGGTGTGCCCTACGAGCAGTACTTC. It encodes CSVEDRQGGVPYEQYF.

The chain uses TRBV19 and TRBJ2-4; 12 nucleotides match TRBD2. The CDR3 has 13 residues. V was pared by 7 bases and J by 10 bases, with 5 bases of the junction left unmatched. From germline, CDR1 is LNHDA and CDR2 SQIVND (reference sequence). CDR3 in amino acids: CASTSGTSGIQYF. DNA for the CDR3: TGTGCCAGTACCTCAGGGACTAGCGGGATTCAGTACTTC.

This clone was counted a few times. The V call is TRBV27, the J call TRBJ2-1; tentatively, D is TRBD1 (6 bases). Germline assignment: CDR1 MNHEY and CDR2 SMNVEV (reference sequence). V was shortened by 6 bases and J by 6 bases, with 12 bases between the two germline ends. The CDR3 consists of 13 residues. The CDR3 spells CASRLGALNEQFF. The CDR3 coding sequence is TGTGCCAGCAGGTTGGGGGCCCTCAATGAGCAGTTCTTC.

There are a few counts of this clone. The gene calls are TRBV28 and TRBJ1-2; D ambiguous. Trimming shortened V by 6 bases and J by 9 bases, and 11 bases separated the two germline ends. The CDR3 runs to 11 residues. Looked up from germline, CDR1 is MDHEN and CDR2 is SYDVKM. In DNA form, the CDR3 reads TGTGCCAGCAGACTCCGCGAAAGCTACACCTTC. It yields the protein CASRLRESYTF.

The J gene is TRBJ1-1, the V gene TRBV7-9; D is undetermined. CDR1 is SEHNR, CDR2 FQNEAQ, per germline (reference sequence). The CDR3 loop spans 14 amino acids. V dropped 4 bases and J dropped 0 bases, with 9 bases sitting between them. The CDR3 nucleotides are TGTGCCAGCAGCTCCCTTCAGTTGAACACTGAAGCTTTCTTT. It specifies CASSSLQLNTEAFF.

This rearrangement joins TRBV5-1 to TRBJ2-7; the match to TRBD1 covers 7 bases. Looked up from germline, CDR1 is SGHRS and CDR2 is YFSETQ. The V and J ends lost 4 bases and 2 bases, in that order; junction bases with no gene match: 6. This CDR3 has 14 residues. CDR3 nucleotide sequence: TGCGCCAGCAGCCCGACAGGGCCTCCCTACGAGCAGTACTTC. Amino acid sequence: CASSPTGPPYEQYF.